The 15 T cell receptor beta chains below come from one sample, sequenced in a study of cytotoxic CD8 clonotypes in ibrutinib-treated CLL. The data were produced by immunoSEQ multiplex PCR, yet TCRdb's version contains in-frame clones alone and is incomplete. Of some 150,000 clones in the sample, roughly 80% were seen once. Sample: PBMCs, taken after 12 months of ibrutinib treatment. The source of these receptors is a human donor with chronic lymphocytic leukemia.

V gene TRBV9 combines with J gene TRBJ2-7; 7 nucleotides match TRBD1. CDR1 is SGDLS, CDR2 YYNGEE, per germline. The CDR3 extends over 16 amino acids. V lost 4 bases, J lost 6 bases, and 16 bases stayed unmatched. CDR3 protein: CASSPETGLGFAEQYF. The CDR3 DNA sequence: TGTGCCAGCAGCCCCGAGACAGGGCTAGGGTTCGCCGAGCAGTACTTC.

This clone was picked up a small number of times. This chain links TRBV6-5 with TRBJ1-2; D unresolved. The CDR3 contains 14 residues. Germline loops: CDR1 MNHEY, CDR2 SVGAGI. The germline V and J ends were trimmed by 0 bases and 1 base, with 6 bases remaining between them. CDR3 DNA sequence: TGTGCCAGCAGTTACTCGTTGGTTAACTATGGCTACACCTTC. This codes for CASSYSLVNYGYTF.

The V call is TRBV5-1, the J call TRBJ1-6; maybe TRBD1 (6 bases). Germline CDR1 SGHRS, CDR2 YFSETQ. The CDR3 consists of 15 residues. The V end lost 6 bases, the J end lost 8 bases, and 18 bases lay between the germline ends. DNA of the CDR3: TGCGCCAGCACCGTGGGGGGGCTGGCTGATTCACCCCTCCACTTT. This gives the protein CASTVGGLADSPLHF.

This chain joins TRBV11-2 and TRBJ2-1, with TRBD1 identical over 8 bases. This CDR3 contains 13 residues. Germline V lookup: CDR1 SGHAT, CDR2 FQNNGV. V lost 3 bases and J lost 9; bases outside the gene matches: 4. CDR3 amino acids: CASSLGTGGEQFF. For the CDR3, the DNA is TGTGCCAGCAGCTTGGGCACAGGGGGTGAGCAGTTCTTC.

The rearrangement links TRBV6-5 to TRBJ2-1; 9 bases are a match to TRBD1. The CDR3 has 11 residues. CDR1 and CDR2 from the germline V gene are MNHEY and SVGAGI. V trimming: 6 bases; J trimming: 15 bases; junction bases outside the gene matches: 6. CDR3 bases: TGTGCCAGCAGGGGGGACAGGGAGGCGTTCTTC. Its translation is CASRGDREAFF.

The V and J genes are TRBV27 and TRBJ2-7; D gene uncertain. CDR3 length equals 14 residues. Germline CDR1 and CDR2: MNHEY and SMNVEV (reference sequence). The ends were cut back, 4 bases at V and 0 bases at J, with 10 bases in the middle. The CDR3 DNA reads as TGTGCCAGCAGTTCCATTCCGCGCTCCTACGAGCAGTACTTC. Translated: CASSSIPRSYEQYF.

This clone was counted only a few times. V usage is TRBV29-1 and J usage is TRBJ1-1; D perhaps matches TRBD1 (5 bases). CDR3 length: 12 residues. Trimming pared 6 bases from V and 0 bases from J, leaving 8 bases between. The V gene's germline CDR1 is SQVTM and CDR2 ANQGSEA. CDR3 bases: TGCAGCGTCAGGGTGATGAACACTGAAGCTTTCTTT. Protein product: CSVRVMNTEAFF.

This clone was detected only once. Other DNA sequences from this sample encode an identical CDR3 as well. The chain couples TRBV27 to TRBJ2-7; 7 bases match TRBD1. The V gene's germline CDR1 is MNHEY and CDR2 SMNVEV (reference sequence). The CDR3 runs 14 residues. V gave up 3 bases and J gave up 0 bases; unmatched junction bases: 2. The CDR3, as DNA: TGTGCCAGCAGTTTTAGACAGGGCTCCTACGAGCAGTACTTC. Translation: CASSFRQGSYEQYF.

V is TRBV5-5 and J is TRBJ2-6; D not certain. Germline V gene sequence: CDR1 SGHKS, CDR2 YYEKEE (reference sequence). The CDR3 is made up of 16 amino acids. Trimming cost V 0 bases and J 2 bases, with 9 bases left between them. The CDR3 spells CASSLVEWTGANVLTF. DNA for the CDR3: TGTGCCAGCAGCTTGGTGGAGTGGACTGGGGCCAACGTCCTGACTTTC.

The chain has TRBV4-2 and TRBJ1-6, with D uncertain. V lost 6 bases to trimming and J lost 5 bases, with 14 bases between them. This CDR3 comprises 15 residues. Germline V lookup: CDR1 LGHNA, CDR2 YNFKEQ. CDR3 sequence reads: CASRRAGSDNSPLHF. DNA for the CDR3: TGTGCCAGCAGACGAGCCGGGAGCGATAATTCACCCCTCCACTTT.

This clone appeared once. The genes are TRBV7-3 and TRBJ2-7; TRBD2 matches at 8 bases. Germline CDR1 and CDR2: SGHTA and FQGTGA. The CDR3 has 18 residues. Trimming cost V 1 base and J 0 bases; bases outside gene matches: 11. For the CDR3, the DNA is TGTGCCAGCAGCTTAAGGGAAAACGCGGGGGGTAGCTCCTACGAGCAGTACTTC. Its translation: CASSLRENAGGSSYEQYF. Using reference TRBV7-3 and TRBJ2-7 for the parts outside the CDR3, the full variable domain is GAGVSQTPSNKVTEKGKYVELRCDPISGHTALYWYRQSLGQGPEFLIYFQGTGAADDSGLPNDRFFAVRPEGSVSTLKIQRTERGDSAVYLCASSLRENAGGSSYEQYFGPGTRLTVT.

This chain's CDR3 is CASSFMNTGELFF. CDR3 nucleotides: TGTGCCAGCAGTTTTATGAACACCGGGGAGCTGTTTTTT. The chain couples TRBV27 to TRBJ2-2; D not certain. Per germline, CDR1 MNHEY and CDR2 SMNVEV (reference sequence). The CDR3 has 13 amino acids. Trimming pared 3 bases from V and 1 base from J, leaving 3 bases between.

The CDR3 reads CASSYAGAGDTQYF. In nucleotides, the CDR3 is TGTGCCAGCAGTTACGCCGGGGCTGGGGATACGCAGTATTTT. The rearrangement links TRBV6-6 to TRBJ2-3; possibly TRBD1 or TRBD2 for D (5 bases each). Trimming left V 2 bases short and J 6 bases short, with 12 bases between. CDR1 is MNHNY and CDR2 is SVGAGI in the germline V gene (reference sequence). The CDR3 spans 14 residues.

This clone was counted only a few times. The rearrangement links TRBV6-5 to TRBJ2-2; D is ambiguous. This CDR3 comprises 12 residues. V lost 8 bases and J 3 bases, leaving 7 bases between the germline ends. The V gene's germline CDR1 is MNHEY and CDR2 SVGAGI. CDR3 in DNA: TGTGCCAGCGAACACGACACCGGGGAGCTGTTTTTT. Residues: CASEHDTGELFF.

The chain employs TRBV28 and TRBJ1-3, with 7 bases that match TRBD1. V shed 2 bases, J shed 2 bases, and the junction held 3 bases outside the gene matches. This CDR3 region has 15 residues. The germline V gene has CDR1 MDHEN and CDR2 SYDVKM. Here the CDR3 DNA reads TGTGCCAGCAGTTTAGTACAGGGGACTGGAAACACCATATATTTT. Residues: CASSLVQGTGNTIYF.